Listed here are 29 T cell receptor beta chains from one sample, sequenced in a study of T-cell memory formation after mild COVID-19. TCRdb ran MiXCR on the 5' RACE reads and lists one entry per CDR3 protein. The sample lists more than 150,000 distinct CDR3 sequences, 11% occurring once. Sequenced sample: PBMCs or a T cell subset sorted from them (not recorded which). These receptors were collected from a man between 18 and 29 years old who had mild COVID-19 (a few samples of this study predate the infection). Cell type and time point are not known.

The V and J genes are TRBV10-3 and TRBJ2-6; 12 positions agree with TRBD2. This CDR3 region has 21 residues. With V trimmed by 3 bases and J by 2 bases, 14 bases remained unmatched. In germline, CDR1 is ENHRY, CDR2 SYGVKD. Here the CDR3 DNA reads TGTGCCATCAGTGATTCCAGACTAGCGGGGGAAATGGGAGCTGGGGCCAACGTCCTGACTTTC. It yields the protein CAISDSRLAGEMGAGANVLTF.

This clonotype was detected a few times. CDR3 bases: TGCAGTGCTATTCCCGGTCAGGGAATTGGGCCCCAGCATTTT. Amino acids: CSAIPGQGIGPQHF. The chain recombines TRBV20-1 with TRBJ1-5, with D tentatively TRBD1 (5 bases). Germline-derived CDR1 and CDR2 are DFQATT and SNEGSKA (reference sequence). There are 14 residues in the CDR3. V was cut by 4 bases and J by 9 bases, with 19 bases left in between.

This clonotype was picked up many times. The V gene is TRBV18, the J gene TRBJ2-1, with a possible D match to TRBD2 (6 bases). V was shortened by 3 bases and J by 7 bases, with 7 bases between the two germline ends. This CDR3 has 12 amino acids. The germline V gene encodes CDR1 KGHSH and CDR2 LQKENI. CDR3 nucleotide sequence: TGTGCCAGCTCACCCGGGACTAATGAGCAGTTCTTC. Translating it yields CASSPGTNEQFF.

This clonotype occurred a few times. The rearrangement links TRBV19 to TRBJ1-1, with 10 nucleotides matching TRBD1. The CDR3 is made up of 13 amino acids. Per germline, CDR1 LNHDA and CDR2 SQIVND (reference sequence). Germline trimming cut 6 bases from V and 7 bases from J; bases unmatched to any gene: 5. The CDR3 is CASRGQGLVEAFF. The CDR3 DNA follows: TGTGCCAGTAGGGGACAGGGGTTGGTTGAAGCTTTCTTT.

With regard to this clonotype: A much larger clone differs by one base, so this may be a read error. The V and J genes are TRBV7-9 and TRBJ2-3, with no clear D. The CDR3 extends over 12 amino acids. Trimming pared 3 bases from V and 4 bases from J, leaving 5 bases between. Per the germline V gene, CDR1 is SEHNR and CDR2 is FQNEAQ (reference sequence). CDR3 bases: TGTGCCAGCAGCTTCGGCCCAGATACGCAGTATTTT. Protein sequence: CASSFGPDTQYF.

The table lists this clonotype with a few counts. The chain recombines TRBV6-2 or TRBV6-3 with TRBJ2-7; D is uncertain. The CDR3 runs to 13 residues. V was trimmed by 6 bases and J by 2 bases, leaving 11 bases between them. Per germline, CDR1 MNHEY and CDR2 SVGEGT. The chain's CDR3 is CASSHPVTYEQYF. Written as DNA, the CDR3 is TGTGCCAGCAGCCACCCGGTAACCTACGAGCAGTACTTC.

The chain combines TRBV5-1 with TRBJ2-5; TRBD2 agrees at 11 bases. Trimming at V came to 7 bases and at J to 3 bases, leaving 5 bases not matched to a gene. Germline loops: CDR1 SGHRS, CDR2 YFSETQ. The CDR3 length is 14 residues. The CDR3: CASAPGLAEETQYF. As DNA, the CDR3 is TGCGCCAGCGCCCCGGGACTAGCGGAAGAGACCCAGTACTTC.

This clonotype was observed a handful of times. This chain uses TRBV18 with TRBJ2-4; D possibly matches TRBD1 or TRBD2 (5 bases each). CDR1 and CDR2 from the germline V gene are KGHSH and LQKENI. The CDR3 contains 16 residues. V lost 2 bases to trimming and J lost 0 bases, with 11 bases between them. The CDR3 DNA follows: TGTGCCAGCTCACCAGATTGGGGGTCAGCCAAAAACATTCAGTACTTC. Protein sequence: CASSPDWGSAKNIQYF. The full variable domain, rest sourced from reference TRBV18 and TRBJ2-4, is NAGVMQNPRHLVRRRGQEARLRCSPMKGHSHVYWYRQLPEEGLKFMVYLQKENIIDESGMPKERFSAEFPKEGPSILRIQQVVRGDSAAYFCASSPDWGSAKNIQYFGAGTRLSVL.

This clonotype was detected many times. The V and J genes are TRBV12-3 or TRBV12-4 and TRBJ2-5, with D unclear. The CDR3 runs to 15 residues. The V end was cut by 0 bases, the J end by 1 base, with 9 bases between. Here the CDR3 reads CASSLAVSFQETQYF. The CDR3 bases are TGTGCCAGCAGTTTAGCTGTTAGCTTCCAAGAGACCCAGTACTTC.

This clonotype came up many times. The chain is built from TRBV7-2 and TRBJ1-2; D may be TRBD1 (5 bases). The CDR3 has 12 amino acids. The germline gives CDR1 SGHTA, CDR2 FQGNSA. The V end was cut by 4 bases, the J end by 6 bases, with 9 bases between. The chain's CDR3 is CASSYLGDGYTF. For the CDR3, the DNA is TGTGCCAGCAGCTACCTGGGGGATGGCTACACCTTC.

The chain is built from TRBV12-3 or TRBV12-4 and TRBJ1-5; no clear D gene. The CDR3 has 15 amino acids. Deletions cut 2 bases from V and 0 bases from J, with 8 bases between. The CDR3 DNA reads TGTGCCAGCAGTTTACAGGTAGATAGCAATCAGCCCCAGCATTTT. Protein: CASSLQVDSNQPQHF.

This clonotype appeared a few times. J is TRBJ1-5 and V is TRBV5-1; D gene ambiguous. Per germline, CDR1 SGHRS and CDR2 YFSETQ. This CDR3 region has 13 residues. V lost 2 bases, J lost 4 bases, and 7 bases lay in between. The CDR3 sequence: CASSFSPNQPQHF. CDR3 nucleotide sequence: TGCGCCAGCAGCTTTAGCCCGAATCAGCCCCAGCATTTT. Using reference TRBV5-1 and TRBJ1-5 for the parts outside the CDR3, the full variable domain is KAGVTQTPRYLIKTRGQQVTLSCSPISGHRSVSWYQQTPGQGLQFLFEYFSETQRNKGNFPGRFSGRQFSNSRSEMNVSTLELGDSALYLCASSFSPNQPQHFGDGTRLSIL.

This clonotype was detected only a few times. The chain carries TRBV7-2 and TRBJ2-3; 7 positions match TRBD1. V shed 8 bases and J 10 bases; nucleotides not matched to a gene: 18. This CDR3 spans 15 amino acids. Germline CDR1 and CDR2: SGHTA and FQGNSA. CDR3 residues: CASSSQGVPGGSQYF. CDR3 sequence (DNA): TGTGCCAGCTCTTCCCAGGGGGTCCCTGGGGGTTCGCAGTATTTT.

A note on this clonotype: At one of its ends the junction is not consistent with the germline gene, which may arise from a read error. The CDR3 DNA follows: TGTGCCAGCATTTACTTAGATACGCAGTATTTT. Translation gives CASIYLDTQYF. The gene calls are TRBV6-5 and TRBJ2-3; D is unclear. CDR3 length: 11 residues. Germline V CDR1 and CDR2: MNHEY, SVGAGI.

This clonotype came up a few times. DNA for the CDR3: TGTGCCAGCAGCTTATTCGGGGGGGCCGATGAGCAGTTCTTC. This sequence encodes CASSLFGGADEQFF. V usage is TRBV11-2 and J usage is TRBJ2-1; 8 positions match TRBD2. Germline CDR1 and CDR2: SGHAT and FQNNGV. The CDR3 covers 14 residues. Trimming cost V 2 bases and J 8 bases; bases outside gene matches: 5.

This clonotype showed up just a few times. This chain links TRBV30 with TRBJ1-5; a possible D gene is TRBD1 (5 bases). The CDR3 runs 12 residues. CDR1 GTSNPN and CDR2 SVGIG come from the germline V gene (reference sequence). V was cut by 5 bases and J by 9 bases, with 14 bases left in between. The DNA of the CDR3 is TGTGCCTGGGGGGCCCCGGGGAGGCCCCAGCATTTT. Protein: CAWGAPGRPQHF.

This clonotype occurred a few times. The V and J genes are TRBV30 and TRBJ1-2; no reliable D call. Germline V gives CDR1 GTSNPN, CDR2 SVGIG (reference sequence). The CDR3 runs to 14 residues. V shed 3 bases and J shed 0 bases, with 11 bases lying between them. For the CDR3, the DNA is TGTGCCTGGAGAGCACCGCAGACTAACTATGGCTACACCTTC. This codes for CAWRAPQTNYGYTF.

This clonotype was seen a handful of times. CDR3: CASSRGANEKLFF. The DNA for the CDR3 is TGCGCCAGCAGCCGTGGCGCGAATGAAAAACTGTTTTTT. The rearrangement joins TRBV4-3 to TRBJ1-4; D gene uncertain. CDR3 size: 13 residues. Germline V gene data show CDR1 as LGHNA and CDR2 as YSLEER. Trimming removed 4 bases from V and 5 bases from J, with 8 bases in between.

Only a few counts were recorded for this clonotype. This chain connects TRBV5-1 to TRBJ2-3; 12 positions agree with TRBD2. Germline CDR1 and CDR2: SGHRS and YFSETQ. The V gene end was trimmed by 4 bases and the J gene end by 5 bases; junction bases not matched to a gene: 8. This CDR3 has 16 residues. CDR3 residues: CASSALAGGNQDTQYF. CDR3 DNA: TGCGCCAGCAGCGCGCTAGCGGGGGGGAATCAAGATACGCAGTATTTT.

In this sample, this clonotype turned up a few times. This chain joins TRBV20-1 and TRBJ1-4; D possibly corresponds to TRBD1 (6 bases). CDR3 length equals 16 residues. The germline V gene has CDR1 DFQATT and CDR2 SNEGSKA (reference sequence). Trimming pared 1 base from V and 8 bases from J, leaving 20 bases between. The CDR3 is CSARVRGGGPTEKLFF. The CDR3 DNA sequence: TGCAGTGCTAGAGTCCGCGGGGGGGGCCCTACAGAAAAACTGTTTTTT.

In this sample, this clonotype turned up a few times. The CDR3 DNA sequence: TGTGCCAGCAGCCGCAACCCGAACACCTTGACTGAAAAACTGTTTTTT. It yields the protein CASSRNPNTLTEKLFF. This chain uses TRBV4-2 with TRBJ1-4; D uncertain. The V gene lost 4 bases and the J gene lost 7 bases, with 19 bases spanning the gap. Germline CDR1 reads LGHNA; CDR2 reads YNFKEQ. The CDR3 totals 16 residues.

This clonotype was recorded a few times. The chain couples TRBV25-1 to TRBJ2-1; D ambiguous. Germline loops: CDR1 MGHDK, CDR2 SYGVNS. This CDR3 spans 15 amino acids. V shed 5 bases and J shed 3 bases, with 14 bases lying between them. The CDR3: CASSIPGAIYNEQFF. The CDR3 DNA is TGTGCCAGCAGTATCCCCGGAGCAATCTACAATGAGCAGTTCTTC.

The V gene is TRBV30, the J gene TRBJ2-1; D call uncertain. Germline V gene lookup returns CDR1 GTSNPN and CDR2 SVGIG (reference sequence). The CDR3 has 11 amino acids. Trimming shortened V by 0 bases and J by 15 bases, and 12 bases separated the two germline ends. In nucleotides, the CDR3 is TGTGCCTGGAGTGTTGCCCAGGCCCCGTTCTTC. Translation: CAWSVAQAPFF.

This clonotype showed up just a few times. V and J are TRBV11-1 and TRBJ2-1, with 9 bases aligning to TRBD2. Unmatched junction bases numbered 0, after V lost 3 bases and J lost 3 bases. The CDR3 spans 14 residues. Germline V CDR1 and CDR2: SGHAT, FQDESV (reference sequence). The CDR3 DNA is TGTGCCAGCAGCTTTAGCGGGAGCTACAATGAGCAGTTCTTC. This codes for CASSFSGSYNEQFF.

The chain couples TRBV15 to TRBJ1-5; TRBD1 agrees at 8 bases. There are 14 residues in the CDR3. V shed 4 bases, J shed 6 bases, and the junction held 5 bases outside the gene matches. From germline, CDR1 is LNHNV and CDR2 YYDKDF (reference sequence). The CDR3 DNA reads as TGTGCCACCAGCAATGACAGGGGAGGTCAGCCCCAGCATTTT. Translating it yields CATSNDRGGQPQHF. Based on the CDR3 plus reference TRBV15 and TRBJ1-5, the full variable domain is DAMVIQNPRYQVTQFGKPVTLSCSQTLNHNVMYWYQQKSSQAPKLLFHYYDKDFNNEADTPDNFQSRRPNTSFCFLDIRSPGLGDTAMYLCATSNDRGGQPQHFGDGTRLSIL.

Remarks on this clonotype: This could be a read error, since a much larger clone is one nucleotide away. The chain joins TRBV4-3 to TRBJ2-7, with D possibly being TRBD1 (5 bases). This CDR3 spans 14 amino acids. The germline V gene encodes CDR1 LGHNA and CDR2 YSLEER. Deletions cut 6 bases from V and 1 base from J, with 13 bases between. In DNA, the CDR3 is TGCGCCAGCAGTCGCCACGACAGATCCTACGAGCAGTACTTC. As protein: CASSRHDRSYEQYF.

This clonotype was seen only a few times. This sequence joins TRBV20-1 and TRBJ2-3; possible D gene TRBD2, 6 bases. Germline V gene lookup returns CDR1 DFQATT and CDR2 SNEGSKA (reference sequence). This CDR3 is 13 amino acids long. V was cut by 0 bases and J by 4 bases, with 8 bases left in between. The CDR3: CSARETGADTQYF. The CDR3 DNA is TGCAGTGCTAGAGAAACGGGGGCAGATACGCAGTATTTT.

This clonotype appeared many times. The rearrangement uses TRBV7-7 and TRBJ2-3; TRBD2 aligns across 7 bases. The length of the CDR3 is 12 residues. V gave up 5 bases and J gave up 7 bases; unmatched junction bases: 3. Germline V CDR1 and CDR2: SSHAT, FNYEAQ (reference sequence). CDR3 region: CASSPGGYTQYF. CDR3 nucleotides: TGTGCCAGCAGCCCGGGGGGTTATACGCAGTATTTT.

J is TRBJ1-6 and V is TRBV12-3 or TRBV12-4; D gene ambiguous. The CDR3 has 15 amino acids. Deletions cut 2 bases from V and 7 bases from J, with 12 bases between. CDR3 sequence reads: CASSLNGQRNSPLHF. The CDR3 bases are TGTGCCAGCAGTTTAAACGGTCAAAGGAATTCACCCCTCCACTTT.